Following are 21 T cell receptor beta chains from one sample sequenced in a study of B cell selection in AIRE deficiency. Generated by immunoSEQ multiplex PCR, the TCRdb table keeps only in-frame clones and is missing some. The data contain about 22,000 clones, about 90% of them singletons. The regulatory T cell sort gate was CD4+CD25hiCD127low/negative. Sequencing was performed on CD4+CD25+ Tregs sorted from PBMCs. These receptors came from a human donor in good health.

This chain joins TRBV5-4 and TRBJ2-5; 7 positions match TRBD1. The CDR3 has 14 amino acids. After removal of 3 bases from V and 4 bases from J, the junction contained 6 bases not matched to a gene. The germline CDR1 and CDR2 sequences are SGHNT and YYREEE (reference sequence). CDR3 nucleotides: TGTGCCAGCAGCTCCTTAGACAGGGTAGAGACCCAGTACTTC. Residues: CASSSLDRVETQYF.

This chain joins TRBV2 and TRBJ2-1, with TRBD2 matching 10 bases. This CDR3 contains 16 residues. Germline lookup yields CDR1 SNHLY and CDR2 FYNNEI. Trimming took 1 base from V and 7 from J; bases not matched to a gene: 7. The CDR3 nucleotides are TGTGCCAGCAGTGAAGAAGCGGGAGGGCGTTGGAATGAGCAGTTCTTC. Protein sequence: CASSEEAGGRWNEQFF.

In DNA, the CDR3 is TGTGCCAGCAGTTACAGGGGGGAAGGCTACACCTTC. The encoded protein is CASSYRGEGYTF. This chain links TRBV27 with TRBJ1-2; 8 positions agree with TRBD1. Germline loops: CDR1 MNHEY, CDR2 SMNVEV (reference sequence). Trimming took 4 bases from V and 8 from J; bases not matched to a gene: 3. The CDR3 is made up of 12 amino acids.

V and J are TRBV11-2 and TRBJ1-2, with 12 positions matching TRBD1. The germline V gene has CDR1 SGHAT and CDR2 FQNNGV. V dropped 2 bases and J dropped 7; count of bases not matched to a gene: 8. CDR3 length equals 16 residues. CDR3 nucleotides: TGTGCCAGCAGCTTAAGACGGGGACAGGGGGCAGGTGGCTACACCTTC. It translates to CASSLRRGQGAGGYTF.

V gene TRBV11-2 combines with J gene TRBJ1-6; unclear D gene. There are 13 residues in the CDR3. Germline V lookup: CDR1 SGHAT, CDR2 FQNNGV. V shed 3 bases and J shed 9 bases, with 9 bases lying between them. The DNA of the CDR3 is TGTGCCAGCAGCTTCCGGTTAGGTTCACCCCTCCACTTT. The encoded protein is CASSFRLGSPLHF. The variable domain in full, with the rest retrieved from reference TRBV11-2 and TRBJ1-6, is EAGVAQSPRYKIIEKRQSVAFWCNPISGHATLYWYQQILGQGPKLLIQFQNNGVVDDSQLPKDRFSAERLKGVDSTLKIQPAKLEDSAVYLCASSFRLGSPLHFGNGTRLTVT.

There are a few counts of this clone. This chain connects TRBV5-1 to TRBJ1-2; 10 positions match TRBD1. CDR3 size: 14 residues. CDR1 and CDR2 from the germline V gene are SGHRS and YFSETQ. The V segment lost 6 bases and the J segment 4 bases; nucleotides outside the gene matches: 6. CDR3 amino acids: CASKRTGGRYGYTF. CDR3 coding DNA: TGCGCCAGCAAAAGGACAGGGGGTCGCTATGGCTACACCTTC.

The chain joins TRBV15 to TRBJ2-7; no clear D. The CDR3 runs 13 residues. The germline V and J ends were trimmed by 1 base and 2 bases, with 6 bases remaining between them. The germline gives CDR1 LNHNV, CDR2 YYDKDF (reference sequence). CDR3 loop: CATSRGATYEQYF. The CDR3 DNA reads as TGTGCCACCAGCAGAGGGGCAACCTACGAGCAGTACTTC.

The chain links TRBV5-5 to TRBJ1-4, with a possible D match to TRBD1 (5 bases). Deletions cut 5 bases from V and 7 bases from J, with 18 bases between. This CDR3 region has 15 residues. The V gene's germline CDR1 is SGHKS and CDR2 YYEKEE (reference sequence). The CDR3 here is CASSRDGGRCEKLFF. The CDR3 coding sequence is TGTGCCAGCAGTAGGGACGGGGGACGGTGTGAAAAACTGTTTTTT.

This rearrangement joins TRBV19 to TRBJ2-2; 8 nucleotides agree with TRBD2. With 10 bases clipped from V and 3 bases from J, the junction kept 13 bases outside the gene matches. Germline values: CDR1 LNHDA, CDR2 SQIVND (reference sequence). CDR3 length: 16 amino acids. The CDR3 loop is CATEGLAGRYTGELFF. The CDR3 DNA reads TGTGCCACCGAGGGGCTAGCGGGTCGATACACCGGGGAGCTGTTTTTT. Based on the CDR3 plus reference TRBV19 and TRBJ2-2, the full variable domain is DGGITQSPKYLFRKEGQNVTLSCEQNLNHDAMYWYRQDPGQGLRLIYYSQIVNDFQKGDIAEGYSVSREKKESFPLTVTSAQKNPTAFYLCATEGLAGRYTGELFFGEGSRLTVL.

The gene calls are TRBV7-8 and TRBJ2-7, with 7 nucleotides matching TRBD1. This CDR3 spans 15 amino acids. V was pared by 6 bases and J by 0 bases, with 8 bases of the junction left unmatched. Germline CDR1 reads SGHVS; CDR2 reads FQNEAQ. The DNA for the CDR3 is TGTGCCAGCAGTTCCGGGACAGTTTTCTCCTACGAGCAGTACTTC. Its protein is CASSSGTVFSYEQYF.

J is TRBJ2-3 and V is TRBV5-1; D gene uncertain. The CDR3 runs 11 residues. Trimming stripped 4 bases from V and 2 bases from J, with 2 bases between. CDR1 SGHRS and CDR2 YFSETQ come from the germline V gene. The CDR3 DNA reads as TGCGCCAGCAGCCTCACAGATACGCAGTATTTT. The encoded protein is CASSLTDTQYF.

The DNA of the CDR3 is TGTGCCAGTAGTATGGGGCTAGCGGGAGATCGCGAGCAGTACTTC. It codes for CASSMGLAGDREQYF. The chain couples TRBV19 to TRBJ2-7, with 10 bases aligning to TRBD2. The V gene's germline CDR1 is LNHDA and CDR2 SQIVND (reference sequence). This CDR3 is built from 15 residues. V shed 3 bases and J 6 bases; nucleotides not matched to a gene: 8.

This chain links TRBV15 with TRBJ2-1; D gene unclear. CDR1 is LNHNV, CDR2 YYDKDF, per germline (reference sequence). V was pared by 5 bases and J by 8 bases, with 22 bases between. This CDR3 has 16 residues. CDR3 DNA sequence: TGTGCCACCAGCTCCCCGAGGACGCCCCAGGCCGATGAGCAGTTCTTC. It yields the protein CATSSPRTPQADEQFF.

V is TRBV5-4 and J is TRBJ2-5, with D possibly TRBD1 on 5 matching bases. The CDR3 sequence is 16 residues long. Trimming cost V 6 bases and J 5 bases, with 23 bases left between them. Germline V gene data show CDR1 as SGHNT and CDR2 as YYREEE (reference sequence). The CDR3 loop is CASTPPGSPKGETQYF. CDR3 in DNA: TGTGCCAGCACCCCTCCCGGGTCTCCTAAGGGGGAGACCCAGTACTTC.

The chain couples TRBV21-1 to TRBJ2-6; the table calls TRBD2, which could not be checked here. TRBV21-1 is a pseudogene locus. CDR3 length equals 18 residues. CDR3 nucleotide sequence: TGTGCCAGCAGGCAAAAAACGAGGAACGGCTCTGGGGCCAACGTCCTGACTTTC. It is translated as CASRQKTRNGSGANVLTF.

The J gene is TRBJ1-3, the V gene TRBV18; D is undetermined. CDR1 is KGHSH, CDR2 LQKENI, per germline. This CDR3 spans 15 amino acids. V shed 6 bases and J shed 0 bases, with 12 bases lying between them. The CDR3 nucleotides are TGTGCCAGCTCCGCATACATTCCCTCTGGAAACACCATATATTTT. This encodes CASSAYIPSGNTIYF.

The V and J genes are TRBV5-1 and TRBJ1-5; 7 nucleotides line up with TRBD1. CDR3 length equals 16 residues. Germline loops: CDR1 SGHRS, CDR2 YFSETQ. Losses at the gene ends were 0 bases for V and 2 bases for J; bases not matched to a gene: 5. The CDR3 coding sequence is TGCGCCAGCAGCTTGGATGCAGGGGGTGGCAATCAGCCCCAGCATTTT. Protein sequence: CASSLDAGGGNQPQHF.

The chain links TRBV2 to TRBJ2-3, with 7 positions matching TRBD1. J lost 5 bases, V lost 7 bases, and 6 bases had no gene match. The germline V gene has CDR1 SNHLY and CDR2 FYNNEI. The CDR3 has 13 amino acids. The chain's CDR3 is CASMTGLGDTQYF. The DNA for the CDR3 is TGTGCCAGCATGACAGGGTTGGGAGATACGCAGTATTTT.

The gene calls are TRBV29-1 and TRBJ2-1; TRBD1 aligns across 9 bases. CDR3 size: 11 residues. The ends lost 7 bases at V and 8 bases at J; junction bases unmatched: 3. Germline V gene lookup returns CDR1 SQVTM and CDR2 ANQGSEA. The CDR3 protein is CSAGQGYEQFF. CDR3 in DNA: TGCAGCGCCGGACAGGGGTATGAGCAGTTCTTC.

The chain links TRBV28 to TRBJ2-7; D may be TRBD2 (5 bases). This CDR3 spans 13 amino acids. Trimming removed 10 bases from V and 1 base from J, with 14 bases in between. Germline CDR1 reads MDHEN; CDR2 reads SYDVKM. The DNA of the CDR3 is TGTGCCATCAGCAACACGGGATCCTACGAGCAGTACTTC. Protein product: CAISNTGSYEQYF.

The chain uses TRBV7-2 and TRBJ2-3, with D possibly being TRBD1 or TRBD2 (6 bases each). This CDR3 has 12 amino acids. Deletions cut 5 bases from V and 11 bases from J, with 14 bases between. Germline values: CDR1 SGHTA, CDR2 FQGNSA. In DNA form, the CDR3 reads TGTGCCAGCAGCCCAGAGGGGGGCAGGCAGTATTTT. Translating it yields CASSPEGGRQYF.